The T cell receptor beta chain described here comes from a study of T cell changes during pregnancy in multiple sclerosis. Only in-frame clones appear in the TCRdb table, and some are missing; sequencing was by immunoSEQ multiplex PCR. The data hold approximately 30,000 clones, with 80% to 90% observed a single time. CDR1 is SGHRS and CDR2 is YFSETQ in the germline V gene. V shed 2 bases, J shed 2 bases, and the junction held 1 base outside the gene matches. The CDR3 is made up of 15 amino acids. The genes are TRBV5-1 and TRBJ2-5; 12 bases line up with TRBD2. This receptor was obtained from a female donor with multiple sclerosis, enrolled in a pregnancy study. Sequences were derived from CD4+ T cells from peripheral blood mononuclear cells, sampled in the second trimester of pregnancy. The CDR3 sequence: CASSFGLAGQETQYF. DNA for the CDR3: TGCGCCAGCAGCTTCGGACTAGCGGGGCAAGAGACCCAGTACTTC.